These 29 T cell receptor beta chains originate from one sample sequenced in a study of blood T cell repertoires in COVID-19. Sequencing was performed with immunoSEQ multiplex PCR; in TCRdb, only in-frame clones are kept and a portion is missing. The repertoire has roughly 200,000 clones, around 76% of them found once; the top ten carry around 8%. Material for sequencing was peripheral blood. All receptors derive from an older woman with COVID-19, enrolled during active disease.

The chain joins TRBV6-5 to TRBJ2-1; D is unresolved. V gave up 4 bases and J gave up 4 bases, with 8 bases separating them. The CDR3 has 13 residues. Germline assignment: CDR1 MNHEY and CDR2 SVGAGI. The CDR3 bases are TGTGCCAGCAGTTCTTGGGCTTACAATGAGCAGTTCTTC. Translated, it gives CASSSWAYNEQFF.

Notes on this clone: The junction and the germline gene differ at one end; a read error may be behind it. The chain uses TRBV7-7 and TRBJ2-1, with D tentatively TRBD2 (6 bases). Germline loops: CDR1 SSHAT, CDR2 FNYEAQ (reference sequence). The CDR3 totals 14 residues. CDR3: CASSLAGRGNEQFF. The CDR3 DNA is TGTGCTAGCAGCTTGGCGGGGCGGGGCAATGAGCAGTTCTTC.

The gene calls are TRBV5-1 and TRBJ1-2; D is possibly TRBD1 (6 bases). Germline V gene sequence: CDR1 SGHRS, CDR2 YFSETQ. Trimming took off 1 base at V and 8 bases at J, with 15 bases between the two ends. The CDR3 totals 14 residues. CDR3 sequence: CASSLLGGEGGYTF. DNA for the CDR3: TGCGCCAGCAGCTTGTTAGGGGGTGAGGGAGGCTACACCTTC.

The chain carries TRBV5-4 and TRBJ2-4; weak D call: TRBD1 (6 bases). Trimming removed 5 bases from V and 2 bases from J, with 11 bases in between. CDR3 length: 14 amino acids. CDR1 and CDR2 from the germline V gene are SGHNT and YYREEE (reference sequence). In DNA form, the CDR3 reads TGTGCCAGCAGTCTTTGGGACACCAAAAACATTCAGTACTTC. Protein sequence: CASSLWDTKNIQYF.

J is TRBJ1-4 and V is TRBV28; D might be TRBD1 (5 bases). The CDR3 spans 14 residues. Germline CDR1 reads MDHEN; CDR2 reads SYDVKM. Between the trimmed V and J ends, which lost 5 bases and 4 bases, there was a span of 11 bases. CDR3 coding DNA: TGTGCCAGCAGTCAACAGGTGATTAATGAAAAACTGTTTTTT. It specifies CASSQQVINEKLFF.

The chain combines TRBV10-2 with TRBJ2-2; TRBD1 aligns across 7 bases. V was pared by 4 bases and J by 0 bases, with 2 bases of the junction left unmatched. The germline V gene encodes CDR1 WSHSY and CDR2 SAAADI. The CDR3 is made up of 15 amino acids. The CDR3 DNA follows: TGCGCCAGCAGTGGACAGGGCGCGAACACCGGGGAGCTGTTTTTT. Translation: CASSGQGANTGELFF.

This clone has a single count. The chain carries TRBV12-3 or TRBV12-4 and TRBJ2-2, with D possibly TRBD1 on 5 matching bases. The CDR3 covers 13 residues. The ends were cut back, 6 bases at V and 5 bases at J, with 10 bases in the middle. The CDR3 sequence: CASSPPGTGELFF. CDR3 nucleotide sequence: TGTGCCAGCAGCCCCCCAGGGACCGGGGAGCTGTTTTTT.

The gene calls are TRBV30 and TRBJ1-2; D perhaps matches TRBD1 (5 bases). There are 15 residues in the CDR3. From germline, CDR1 is GTSNPN and CDR2 SVGIG (reference sequence). V lost 8 bases to trimming and J lost 2 bases, with 21 bases between them. CDR3 amino acids: CARRTPRDGNYGYTF. CDR3 coding DNA: TGTGCCCGTCGAACCCCCAGGGATGGAAACTATGGCTACACCTTC.

The rearrangement uses TRBV10-2 and TRBJ2-2; 8 nucleotides match TRBD1. The CDR3 length is 14 residues. Germline values: CDR1 WSHSY, CDR2 SAAADI. J gave up 1 base and V 6 bases, and 1 base lay outside the gene matches. CDR3 residues: CASRGTGNTGELFF. The CDR3 nucleotides are TGCGCCAGCAGGGGGACAGGGAACACCGGGGAGCTGTTTTTT.

V usage is TRBV6-5 and J usage is TRBJ2-7; TRBD1 matches at 10 bases. This CDR3 comprises 15 residues. Unmatched junction bases numbered 6, after V lost 4 bases and J lost 3 bases. Germline V gives CDR1 MNHEY, CDR2 SVGAGI. CDR3 DNA: TGTGCCAGCAGTTTGTCCGGGACAGGGGTCTACGAGCAGTACGTC. Translating it yields CASSLSGTGVYEQYV.

The rearrangement uses TRBV6-5 and TRBJ1-2; 11 nucleotides line up with TRBD1. The CDR3 sequence is 14 residues long. The V gene's germline CDR1 is MNHEY and CDR2 SVGAGI. Unmatched junction bases numbered 8, after V lost 6 bases and J lost 8 bases. CDR3: CASSRTGGESGYTF. The CDR3 nucleotides read TGTGCCAGCAGCCGGACAGGGGGCGAGTCCGGCTACACCTTC.

This chain connects TRBV7-9 to TRBJ1-3; D is undetermined. Germline values: CDR1 SEHNR, CDR2 FQNEAQ (reference sequence). V lost 5 bases, J lost 4 bases, and 15 bases lay in between. The CDR3 runs 15 residues. The CDR3 spells CASSPELQPGNTIYF. CDR3 DNA sequence: TGTGCCAGCAGCCCTGAACTGCAACCAGGAAACACCATATATTTT.

The rearrangement links TRBV4-2 to TRBJ2-3; 12 positions match TRBD2. The CDR3 runs to 20 residues. With 0 bases clipped from V and 2 bases from J, the junction kept 12 bases outside the gene matches. In germline, CDR1 is LGHNA, CDR2 YNFKEQ. The CDR3 region is CASSQDDWPSGGAFTDTQYF. The CDR3 DNA reads as TGTGCCAGCAGCCAAGATGATTGGCCTAGCGGGGGGGCTTTCACAGATACGCAGTATTTT.

This clone was seen only a few times. The chain couples TRBV10-3 to TRBJ2-2; tentatively, D is TRBD1 (6 bases). The CDR3 runs 15 residues. Germline V gives CDR1 ENHRY, CDR2 SYGVKD. V lost 4 bases and J 3 bases, leaving 12 bases between the germline ends. The CDR3 spells CAISAGTLYTGELFF. DNA for the CDR3: TGTGCCATCAGTGCCGGGACACTATACACCGGGGAGCTGTTTTTT.

The CDR3 here is CASSFGGRLSIEQYF. For the CDR3, the DNA is TGTGCCAGTAGCTTCGGCGGGAGACTGTCAATCGAGCAGTACTTC. The rearrangement joins TRBV19 to TRBJ2-7; 7 bases line up with TRBD2. V dropped 6 bases and J dropped 6; count of bases not matched to a gene: 14. This CDR3 is built from 15 residues. Germline lookup yields CDR1 LNHDA and CDR2 SQIVND (reference sequence).

V gene TRBV27 combines with J gene TRBJ1-5; possible D gene TRBD1, 5 bases. From germline, CDR1 is MNHEY and CDR2 SMNVEV (reference sequence). The CDR3 covers 14 residues. Trimming took off 3 bases at V and 2 bases at J, with 8 bases between the two ends. The CDR3 loop reads CASSLRGRNQPQHF. As DNA, the CDR3 is TGTGCCAGCAGTTTGCGGGGACGCAATCAGCCCCAGCATTTT.

The CDR3 nucleotides read TGTGCCAGCAGCCATTATGGCGGAGGTCCGCCCACAGATACGCAGTATTTT. Translation gives CASSHYGGGPPTDTQYF. The genes are TRBV14 and TRBJ2-3, with D perhaps TRBD2 (5 bases). Germline values: CDR1 SGHDN, CDR2 FVKESK. This CDR3 has 17 amino acids. V shed 3 bases and J shed 2 bases, with 18 bases lying between them.

The V gene is TRBV3-1 (or the pseudogene TRBV3-2), the J gene TRBJ2-3, with D unclear. This CDR3 contains 12 residues. V was shortened by 4 bases and J by 2 bases, with 4 bases between the two germline ends. CDR1 is LGHDT, CDR2 YNNKEL, per germline (reference sequence). DNA for the CDR3: TGTGCCAGCAGCCCGTACACAGATACGCAGTATTTT. Amino acids: CASSPYTDTQYF.

The rearrangement uses TRBV11-2 and TRBJ1-5; 11 bases fit TRBD1. The CDR3 has 15 amino acids. Germline V lookup: CDR1 SGHAT, CDR2 FQNNGV. The J segment lost 5 bases and the V segment lost 3 bases, leaving 3 bases of the junction unmatched. The CDR3 sequence is CASSLGTGGDQPQHF. The CDR3 region has the DNA TGTGCCAGCAGCTTGGGGACAGGGGGTGATCAGCCCCAGCATTTT.

This chain joins TRBV12-3 or TRBV12-4 and TRBJ1-3, with TRBD1 as a possible D gene (5 bases). The length of the CDR3 is 13 residues. V was shortened by 7 bases and J by 2 bases, with 9 bases between the two germline ends. CDR3 nucleotides: TGTGCCAGCAAGCGGGGGGCTGGAAACACCATATATTTT. This encodes CASKRGAGNTIYF.

The genes are TRBV7-3 and TRBJ1-1, with 9 bases matching TRBD1. The CDR3 sequence is 14 residues long. Germline V CDR1 and CDR2: SGHTA, FQGTGA. The V segment lost 5 bases and the J segment 5 bases; nucleotides outside the gene matches: 6. The CDR3 sequence: CASSTGQGPTEAFF. DNA for the CDR3: TGTGCCAGCAGCACCGGACAGGGGCCGACTGAAGCTTTCTTT.

The chain is built from TRBV5-1 and TRBJ2-3; a possible D gene is TRBD2 (6 bases). The V gene's germline CDR1 is SGHRS and CDR2 YFSETQ. The V end was cut by 4 bases, the J end by 0 bases, with 12 bases between. The CDR3 totals 15 residues. The CDR3 region has the DNA TGCGCCAGCAGCATTAGCGGACCTAGCACAGATACGCAGTATTTT. Residues: CASSISGPSTDTQYF.

The chain combines TRBV7-2 with TRBJ2-2; 7 bases line up with TRBD2. The trim removed 2 bases at V and 5 bases at J, leaving 5 bases unmatched. Germline V gene lookup returns CDR1 SGHTA and CDR2 FQGNSA. This CDR3 contains 15 residues. CDR3 DNA sequence: TGTGCCAGCAGCTTACGACCAGCGGGAACCGGGGAGCTGTTTTTT. This gives the protein CASSLRPAGTGELFF.

The V and J genes are TRBV28 and TRBJ2-1, with D maybe TRBD1 (5 bases). V was trimmed by 1 base and J by 9 bases, leaving 13 bases between them. Germline values: CDR1 MDHEN, CDR2 SYDVKM. This CDR3 spans 14 amino acids. The CDR3: CASSLYFRGAEQFF. The DNA for the CDR3 is TGTGCCAGCAGTTTATACTTTAGGGGTGCTGAGCAGTTCTTC.

To note about this clone: At the DNA level, this CDR3 is encoded by other sequences in the same sample as well. The chain is built from TRBV5-1 and TRBJ2-5; 11 nucleotides match TRBD2. The germline gives CDR1 SGHRS, CDR2 YFSETQ. Germline trimming cut 4 bases from V and 2 bases from J; bases unmatched to any gene: 4. This CDR3 has 15 residues. The CDR3 bases are TGCGCCAGCAGCCGTGGGACTAGCGGTCAAGAGACCCAGTACTTC. Translation: CASSRGTSGQETQYF.

This clone was detected a few times. V usage is TRBV7-2 and J usage is TRBJ2-2, with 10 positions matching TRBD1. Germline-derived CDR1 and CDR2 are SGHTA and FQGNSA. CDR3 length equals 19 residues. The J segment lost 2 bases and the V segment lost 5 bases, leaving 14 bases of the junction unmatched. CDR3 protein: CASSHQTGGRTINTGELFF. Written as DNA, the CDR3 is TGTGCCAGCAGCCATCAGACAGGGGGCAGGACTATCAACACCGGGGAGCTGTTTTTT.

The V and J genes are TRBV15 and TRBJ1-4; TRBD1 agrees at 10 bases. The CDR3 contains 15 residues. The J segment lost 10 bases and the V segment lost 3 bases, leaving 8 bases of the junction unmatched. Germline CDR1 reads LNHNV; CDR2 reads YYDKDF (reference sequence). This CDR3 reads CATSRDRTGGVKLFF. CDR3 in DNA: TGTGCCACCAGCAGGGATAGGACAGGGGGAGTAAAACTGTTTTTT.

The chain recombines TRBV10-3 with TRBJ1-1; 9 bases align to TRBD1. The CDR3 extends over 14 amino acids. Germline-derived CDR1 and CDR2 are ENHRY and SYGVKD. Germline trimming cut 4 bases from V and 1 base from J; bases unmatched to any gene: 1. The CDR3 loop is CAISAGQGNTEAFF. The CDR3 bases are TGTGCCATCAGTGCGGGACAGGGGAACACTGAAGCTTTCTTT.

This clone was detected only a few times. V and J are TRBV28 and TRBJ2-7; D is unclear. Trimming removed 7 bases from V and 0 bases from J, with 13 bases in between. The CDR3 totals 14 residues. Germline V lookup: CDR1 MDHEN, CDR2 SYDVKM. The CDR3 region has the DNA TGTGCCAGCATCGCCTCGAGGAGCTCCTACGAGCAGTACTTC. Translating it yields CASIASRSSYEQYF.